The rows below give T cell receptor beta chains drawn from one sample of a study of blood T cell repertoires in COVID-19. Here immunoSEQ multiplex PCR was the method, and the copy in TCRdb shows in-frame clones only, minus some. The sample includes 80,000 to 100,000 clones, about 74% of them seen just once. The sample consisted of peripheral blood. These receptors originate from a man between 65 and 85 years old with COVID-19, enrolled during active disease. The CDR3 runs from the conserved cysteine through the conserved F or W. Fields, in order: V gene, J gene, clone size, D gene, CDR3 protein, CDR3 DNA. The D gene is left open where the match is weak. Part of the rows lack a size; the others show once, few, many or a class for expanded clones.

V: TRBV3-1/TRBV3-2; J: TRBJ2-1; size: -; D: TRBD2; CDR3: CASSPMGLAGDNEQFF; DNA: TGTGCCAGCAGCCCCATGGGACTAGCGGGAGACAATGAGCAGTTCTTC
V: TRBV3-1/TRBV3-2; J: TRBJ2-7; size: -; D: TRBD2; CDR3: CASSPGGSYEQYF; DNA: TGTGCCAGCAGCCCGGGAGGGTCCTACGAGCAGTACTTC
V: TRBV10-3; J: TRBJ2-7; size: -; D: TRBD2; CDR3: CAISENSLRSGSSYEQYF; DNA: TGTGCCATCAGTGAGAACTCTTTGCGGAGCGGGAGTTCCTACGAGCAGTACTTC
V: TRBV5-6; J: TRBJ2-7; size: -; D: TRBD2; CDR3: CASSQWTSGRSYEQYF; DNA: TGTGCCAGCAGCCAATGGACTAGCGGGAGGTCCTACGAGCAGTACTTC
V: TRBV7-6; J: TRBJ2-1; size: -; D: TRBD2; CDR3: CASSLSGSRYNEQFF; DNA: TGTGCCAGCAGCTTAAGCGGGAGCCGCTACAATGAGCAGTTCTTC
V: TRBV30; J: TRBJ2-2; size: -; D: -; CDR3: CAWSVRGPGELFF; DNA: TGTGCCTGGAGTGTACGAGGGCCCGGGGAGCTGTTTTTT
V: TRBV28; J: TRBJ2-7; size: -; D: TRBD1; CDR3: CASSPGGYGQYF; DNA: TGTGCCAGCAGCCCAGGGGGCTACGGGCAGTACTTC
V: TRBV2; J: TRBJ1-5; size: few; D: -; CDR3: CASRADGISNQPQHF; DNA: TGTGCCAGCAGGGCGGACGGGATCAGCAATCAGCCCCAGCATTTT
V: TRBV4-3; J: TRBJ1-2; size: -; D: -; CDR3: CASSPGEGEIGYTF; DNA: TGCGCCAGCAGCCCCGGGGAGGGAGAGATTGGCTACACCTTC
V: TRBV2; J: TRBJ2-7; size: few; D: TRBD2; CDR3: CASSEAPGGGYEQYF; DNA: TGTGCCAGCAGTGAAGCACCGGGAGGGGGCTACGAGCAGTACTTC
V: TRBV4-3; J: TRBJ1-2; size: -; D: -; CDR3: CASSQEQRSNYGYTF; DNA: TGCGCCAGCAGCCAAGAACAAAGATCTAACTATGGCTACACCTTC
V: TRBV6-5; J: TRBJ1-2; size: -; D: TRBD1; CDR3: CASSPRTGGFYGYTF; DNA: TGTGCCAGCAGTCCTCGGACAGGGGGTTTCTATGGCTACACCTTC
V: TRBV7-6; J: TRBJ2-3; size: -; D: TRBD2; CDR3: CASSFGPPSGFSDTQYF; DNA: TGTGCCAGCAGCTTCGGTCCCCCTAGCGGGTTTTCTGATACGCAGTATTTT
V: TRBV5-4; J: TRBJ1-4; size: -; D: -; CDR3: CASSLESVFFGLFF; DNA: TGTGCCAGCAGCTTGGAATCAGTTTTTTTTGGACTGTTTTTT
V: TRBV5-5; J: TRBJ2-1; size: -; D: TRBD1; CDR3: CASSWDRPNYNEQFF; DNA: TGTGCCAGCAGTTGGGACAGGCCCAACTACAATGAGCAGTTCTTC
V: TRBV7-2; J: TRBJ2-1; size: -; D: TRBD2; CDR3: CASSSTSGQYNEQFF; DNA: TGTGCCAGCAGCTCGACTAGCGGGCAGTACAATGAGCAGTTCTTC
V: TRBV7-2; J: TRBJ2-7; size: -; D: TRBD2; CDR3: CASSSLWGLARSEQYF; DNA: TGTGCCAGCAGCTCCCTGTGGGGACTAGCGCGCTCCGAGCAGTACTTC
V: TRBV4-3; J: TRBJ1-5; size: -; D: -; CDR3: CASSQDRQVLQPQHF; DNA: TGCGCCAGCAGCCAAGATCGACAGGTGCTTCAGCCCCAGCATTTT
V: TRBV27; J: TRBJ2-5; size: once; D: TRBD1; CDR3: CASSLRGQGWETQYF; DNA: TGTGCCAGCAGTTTAAGGGGACAGGGATGGGAGACCCAGTACTTC
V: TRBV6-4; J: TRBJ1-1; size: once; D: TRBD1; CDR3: CASSAQGAGTEAFF; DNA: TGTGCCAGCAGTGCGCAGGGGGCAGGGACTGAAGCTTTCTTT
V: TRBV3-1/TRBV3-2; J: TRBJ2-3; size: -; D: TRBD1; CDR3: CASSQITGGTYTDTQYF; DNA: TGTGCCAGCAGCCAAATTACAGGGGGAACTTACACAGATACGCAGTATTTT
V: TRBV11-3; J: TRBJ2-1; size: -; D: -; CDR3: CASSFGGGEQFF; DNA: TGTGCCAGCAGCTTCGGGGGTGGCGAGCAGTTCTTC
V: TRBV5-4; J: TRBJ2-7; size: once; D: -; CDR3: CASSLGAEAGSGEQYF; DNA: TGTGCCAGCAGCCTCGGTGCCGAAGCAGGCTCGGGGGAGCAGTACTTC
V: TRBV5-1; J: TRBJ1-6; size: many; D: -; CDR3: CASSRKGFRTLLSSYNSPLHF; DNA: TGCGCCAGCAGCAGAAAGGGTTTCAGGACACTCCTGTCGTCCTATAATTCACCCCTCCACTTT
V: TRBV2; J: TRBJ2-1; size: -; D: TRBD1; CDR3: CASSPGQPTLNEQFF; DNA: TGTGCCAGCAGTCCGGGACAGCCTACCCTCAATGAGCAGTTCTTC
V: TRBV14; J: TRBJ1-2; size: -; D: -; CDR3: CASSQLNGGASYYGYTF; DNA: TGTGCCAGCAGCCAACTGAACGGAGGGGCGAGTTATTATGGCTACACCTTC
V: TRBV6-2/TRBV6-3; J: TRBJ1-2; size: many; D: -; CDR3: CASSYIQGLYGYTF; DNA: TGTGCCAGCAGTTATATCCAGGGACTATATGGCTACACCTTC
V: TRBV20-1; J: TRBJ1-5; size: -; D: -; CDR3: CSASSPPRGNQPQHF; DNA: TGCAGTGCTAGTAGCCCCCCCCGGGGCAATCAGCCCCAGCATTTT
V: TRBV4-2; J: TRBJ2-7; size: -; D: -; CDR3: CASSQVGDYEQYF; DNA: TGTGCCAGCAGCCAAGTAGGGGACTACGAGCAGTACTTC
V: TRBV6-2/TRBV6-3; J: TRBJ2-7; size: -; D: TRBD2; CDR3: CASSYFAGTRDYEQYF; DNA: TGTGCCAGCAGTTACTTCGCCGGGACTAGGGATTACGAGCAGTACTTC
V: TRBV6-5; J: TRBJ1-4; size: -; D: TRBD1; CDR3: CASGDRGFEKLFF; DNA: TGTGCCAGCGGGGACAGGGGTTTTGAAAAACTGTTTTTT
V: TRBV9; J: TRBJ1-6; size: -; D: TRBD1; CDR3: CASSPRIGTGLNSPLHF; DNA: TGTGCCAGCAGCCCCAGAATCGGGACAGGACTAAATTCACCCCTCCACTTT
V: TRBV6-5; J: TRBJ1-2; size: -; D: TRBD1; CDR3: CASSRGQGNYGYTF; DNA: TGTGCCAGCAGCCGCGGACAGGGAAACTATGGCTACACCTTC
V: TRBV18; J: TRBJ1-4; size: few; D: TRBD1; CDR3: CASKDRVKNEKLFF; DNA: TGTGCCAGCAAAGACAGGGTAAAAAATGAAAAACTGTTTTTT
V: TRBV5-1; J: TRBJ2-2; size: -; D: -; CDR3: CASSSTTTGELFF; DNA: TGCGCCAGCAGCTCTACTACAACCGGGGAGCTGTTTTTT
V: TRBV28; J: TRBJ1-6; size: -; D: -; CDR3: CASSPGTLYNSPLHF; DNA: TGTGCCAGCAGTCCCGGGACATTATATAATTCACCCCTCCACTTT
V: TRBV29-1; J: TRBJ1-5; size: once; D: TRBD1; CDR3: CSARTGGSNQPQHF; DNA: TGCAGCGCTCGGACAGGGGGTAGCAATCAGCCCCAGCATTTT
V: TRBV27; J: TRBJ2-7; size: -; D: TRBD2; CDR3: CASSFRLTSGSISSYEQYF; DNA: TGTGCCAGCAGTTTTCGGTTGACTAGCGGGAGCATTAGCTCCTACGAGCAGTACTTC
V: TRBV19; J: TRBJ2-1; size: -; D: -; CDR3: CASSIPGRRNEQFF; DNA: TGTGCCAGTAGTATTCCGGGGAGGAGGAATGAGCAGTTCTTC
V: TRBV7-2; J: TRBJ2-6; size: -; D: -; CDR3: CASSAEWGAGANVLTF; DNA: TGTGCCAGCAGCGCGGAGTGGGGGGCTGGGGCCAACGTCCTGACTTTC
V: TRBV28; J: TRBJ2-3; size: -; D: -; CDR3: CASSRGRTRTDTQYF; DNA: TGTGCCAGCAGTCGAGGGAGGACTCGCACAGATACGCAGTATTTT